This T cell receptor (beta chain) was recovered during a study of breast tumors, draining lymph nodes, adjacent tissues. This CDR3 contains 17 residues. Germline V gene data show CDR1 as SGHTA and CDR2 as FQGNSA. V lost 5 bases and J lost 4; bases outside the gene matches: 10. Using its own MiXCR run on the multiplex PCR reads, TCRdb lists one record per CDR3 protein. The table shows approximately 140,000 distinct CDR3 sequences, with approximately 32% occurring only once. The lymph nodes were axillary draining lymph nodes from breast cancer patients. Study results and limitations: The data were judged consistent with most tumor T cells coming from lymph node and expanding in tumor. The lymph node origin of tumor T cells was framed as consistent with a hypothesis, not demonstrated. Compared with lymph nodes, tumors were less diverse; compared with nontumor tissue, more. Tumor and nontumor repertoires were significantly more similar in luminal-like than in basal-like breast cancer.

For this clonotype: Its target is unknown.

The chain has TRBV7-2 and TRBJ2-3; 12 bases line up with TRBD2. This TCR was sampled from a female donor with breast cancer. Some clones in this sample may be carry-over from other donors' samples. The sequencing sample was made of axillary lymph node tissue. The CDR3 sequence is CASSQMPSGGAPDTQYF. The CDR3 DNA is TGTGCCAGCAGCCAGATGCCTAGCGGGGGGGCCCCAGATACGCAGTATTTT.